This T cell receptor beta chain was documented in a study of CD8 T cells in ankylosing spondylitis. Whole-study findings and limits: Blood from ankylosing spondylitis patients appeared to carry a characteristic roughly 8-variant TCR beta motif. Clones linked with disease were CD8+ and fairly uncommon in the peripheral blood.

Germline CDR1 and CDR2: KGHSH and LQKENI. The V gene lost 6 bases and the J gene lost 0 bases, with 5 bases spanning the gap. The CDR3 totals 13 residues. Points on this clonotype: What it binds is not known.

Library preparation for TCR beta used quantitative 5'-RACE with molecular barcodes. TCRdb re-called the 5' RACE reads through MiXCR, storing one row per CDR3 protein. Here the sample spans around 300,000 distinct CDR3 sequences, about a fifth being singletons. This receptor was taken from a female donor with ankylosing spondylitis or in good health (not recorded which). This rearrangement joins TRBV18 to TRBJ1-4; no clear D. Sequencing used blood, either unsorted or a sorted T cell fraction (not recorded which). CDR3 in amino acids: CASSAATNEKLFF. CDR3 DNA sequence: TGTGCCAGCTCTGCCGCAACTAATGAAAAACTGTTTTTT.